This entry describes one TCR beta chain. These data are taken from a study of Ad26.COV2.S vaccination and SARS-CoV-2 variants. Study summary: Of the COV1001 trial arms, the Ad26.COV2.S arm included the donor. Once or twice, 56 days apart, Ad26.COV2.S was delivered intramuscularly.

The CDR3 runs 16 residues. V gave up 0 bases and J gave up 4 bases; unmatched junction bases: 4. Looked up from germline, CDR1 is LGHNT and CDR2 is FRNRAP. Regarding treatment: some 20 received Ad26.COV2.S at low or high dose, single or two shots; about 5 received placebo; per-sample allocation not given. Collection of samples fell on day 63 after the first vaccine or placebo injection. An adult aged 18-55 years in Boston served as the donor. Sequenced by immunoSEQ multiplex PCR; TCRdb stores in-frame clones only, minus some. Seen here are 450,000 to 550,000 clones, roughly nine tenths observed once, and the top ten hold roughly 1.7%.

The genes are TRBV12-5 and TRBJ1-2; TRBD1 aligns across 11 bases. This TCR came from a person aged 18-65 years who received the Ad26.COV2.S COVID-19 vaccine or a placebo. This specimen consisted of peripheral blood, obtained in a trial of Ad26.COV2.S vaccine versus placebo. DNA of the CDR3: TGTGCTAGTGGTTTGGTAGACGGGACAGGGGGCTATGGCTACACCTTC. It encodes CASGLVDGTGGYGYTF.